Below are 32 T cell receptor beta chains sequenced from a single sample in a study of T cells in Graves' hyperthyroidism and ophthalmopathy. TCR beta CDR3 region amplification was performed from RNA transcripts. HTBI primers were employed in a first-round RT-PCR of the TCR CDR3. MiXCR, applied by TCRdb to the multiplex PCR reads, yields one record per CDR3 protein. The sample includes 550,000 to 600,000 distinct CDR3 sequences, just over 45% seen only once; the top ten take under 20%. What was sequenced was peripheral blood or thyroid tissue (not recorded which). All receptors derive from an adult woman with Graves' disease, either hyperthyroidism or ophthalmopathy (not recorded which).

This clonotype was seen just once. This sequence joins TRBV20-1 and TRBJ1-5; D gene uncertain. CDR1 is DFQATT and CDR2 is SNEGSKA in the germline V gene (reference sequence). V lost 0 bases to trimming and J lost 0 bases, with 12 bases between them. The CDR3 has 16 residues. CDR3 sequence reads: CSARESRTVSNQPQHF. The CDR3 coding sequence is TGCAGTGCTAGAGAATCTCGGACGGTTAGCAATCAGCCCCAGCATTTT.

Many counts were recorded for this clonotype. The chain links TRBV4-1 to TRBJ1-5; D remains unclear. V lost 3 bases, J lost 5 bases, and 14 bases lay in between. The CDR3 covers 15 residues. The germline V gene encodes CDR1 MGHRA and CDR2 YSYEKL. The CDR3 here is CASSQDSRGDQPQHF. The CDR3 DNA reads TGCGCCAGCAGCCAGGACTCAAGAGGAGATCAGCCCCAGCATTTT.

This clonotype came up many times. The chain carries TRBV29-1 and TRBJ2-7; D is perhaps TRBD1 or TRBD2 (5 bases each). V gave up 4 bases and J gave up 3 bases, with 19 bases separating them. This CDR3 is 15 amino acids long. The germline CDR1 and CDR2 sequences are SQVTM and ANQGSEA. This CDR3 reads CSVVGVSRGYYEQYF. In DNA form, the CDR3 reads TGCAGCGTTGTTGGGGTAAGCCGGGGCTACTACGAGCAGTACTTC.

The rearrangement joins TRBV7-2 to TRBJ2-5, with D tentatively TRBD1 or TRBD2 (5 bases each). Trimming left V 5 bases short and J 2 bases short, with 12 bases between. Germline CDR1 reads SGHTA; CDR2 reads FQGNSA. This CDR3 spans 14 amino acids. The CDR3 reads CASSRRDAQETQYF. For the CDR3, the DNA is TGTGCCAGCAGCCGTCGGGACGCACAAGAGACCCAGTACTTC.

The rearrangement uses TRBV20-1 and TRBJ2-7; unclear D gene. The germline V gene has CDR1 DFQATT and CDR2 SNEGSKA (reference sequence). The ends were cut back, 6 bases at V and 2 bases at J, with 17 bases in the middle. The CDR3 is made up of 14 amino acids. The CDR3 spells CSATATPITYEQYF. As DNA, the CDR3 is TGCAGTGCCACCGCGACCCCGATTACCTACGAGCAGTACTTC.

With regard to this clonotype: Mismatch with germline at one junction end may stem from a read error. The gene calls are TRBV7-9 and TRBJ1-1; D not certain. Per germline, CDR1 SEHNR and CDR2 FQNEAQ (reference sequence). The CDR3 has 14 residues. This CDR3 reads CASILHGLETEAFF. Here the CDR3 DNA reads TGTGCCAGCATCTTACACGGTCTTGAGACTGAAGCTTTCTTT.

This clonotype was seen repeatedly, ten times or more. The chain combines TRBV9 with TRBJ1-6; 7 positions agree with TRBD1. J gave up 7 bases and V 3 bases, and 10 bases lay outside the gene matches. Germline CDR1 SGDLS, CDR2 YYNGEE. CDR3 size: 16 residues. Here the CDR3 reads CASSAGGQILNSPLHF. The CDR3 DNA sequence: TGTGCCAGCAGCGCCGGGGGACAGATTTTAAATTCACCCCTCCACTTT.

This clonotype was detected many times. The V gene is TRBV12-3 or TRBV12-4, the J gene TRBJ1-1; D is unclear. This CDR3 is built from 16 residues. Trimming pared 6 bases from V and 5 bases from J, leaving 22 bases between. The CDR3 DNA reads TGTGCCAGCAGCGTCCTAGACCCGGTGGATGGGACTGAAGCTTTCTTT. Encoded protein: CASSVLDPVDGTEAFF.

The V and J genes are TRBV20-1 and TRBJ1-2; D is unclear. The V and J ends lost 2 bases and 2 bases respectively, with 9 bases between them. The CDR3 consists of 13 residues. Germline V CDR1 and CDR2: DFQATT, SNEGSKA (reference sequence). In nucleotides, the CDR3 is TGCAGTGCTAGATCGACGAGAAACTATGGCTACACCTTC. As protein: CSARSTRNYGYTF.

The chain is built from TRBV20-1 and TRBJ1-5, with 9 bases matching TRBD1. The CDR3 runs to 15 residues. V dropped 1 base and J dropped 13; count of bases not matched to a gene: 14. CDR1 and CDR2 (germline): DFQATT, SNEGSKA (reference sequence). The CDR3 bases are TGCAGTGCTAGAGGTTGGACAGGGGACGAGAGCAATCAGCATTTT. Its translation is CSARGWTGDESNQHF.

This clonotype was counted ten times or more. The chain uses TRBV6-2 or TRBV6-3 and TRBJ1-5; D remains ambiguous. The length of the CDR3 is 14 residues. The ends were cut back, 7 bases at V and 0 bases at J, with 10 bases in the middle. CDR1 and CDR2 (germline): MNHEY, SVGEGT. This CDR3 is CASTKTTSNQPQHF. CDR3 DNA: TGTGCCAGCACCAAGACAACTAGCAATCAGCCCCAGCATTTT.

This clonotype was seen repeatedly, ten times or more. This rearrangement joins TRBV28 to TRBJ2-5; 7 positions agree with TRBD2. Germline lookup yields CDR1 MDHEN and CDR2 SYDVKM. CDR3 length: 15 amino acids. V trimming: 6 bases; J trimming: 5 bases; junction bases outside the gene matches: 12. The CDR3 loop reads CASSPEGRGGETQYF. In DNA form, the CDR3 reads TGTGCCAGCAGCCCCGAAGGGCGGGGAGGGGAGACCCAGTACTTC.

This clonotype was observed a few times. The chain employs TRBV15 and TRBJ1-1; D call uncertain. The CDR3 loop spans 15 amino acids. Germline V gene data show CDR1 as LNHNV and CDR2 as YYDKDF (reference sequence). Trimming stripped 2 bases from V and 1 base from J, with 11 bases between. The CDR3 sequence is CATSRPLTANTEAFF. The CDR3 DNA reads TGTGCCACCAGCAGACCCCTGACCGCGAACACTGAAGCTTTCTTT.

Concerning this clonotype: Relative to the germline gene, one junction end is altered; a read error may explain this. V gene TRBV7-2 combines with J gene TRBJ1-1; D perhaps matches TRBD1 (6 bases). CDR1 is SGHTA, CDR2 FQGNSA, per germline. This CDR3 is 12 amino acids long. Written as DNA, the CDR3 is TGTGCCAGCAGGCTCAGGGGTGGCGGGGAGCTGTTT. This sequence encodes CASRLRGGGELF.

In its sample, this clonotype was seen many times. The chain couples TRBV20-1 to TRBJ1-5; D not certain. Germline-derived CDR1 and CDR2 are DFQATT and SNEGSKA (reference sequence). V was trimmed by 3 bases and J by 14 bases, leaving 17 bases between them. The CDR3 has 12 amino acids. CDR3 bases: TGCAGTGCTAGCCCCGTGGCAGAAAGGGAGCATTTT. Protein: CSASPVAEREHF.

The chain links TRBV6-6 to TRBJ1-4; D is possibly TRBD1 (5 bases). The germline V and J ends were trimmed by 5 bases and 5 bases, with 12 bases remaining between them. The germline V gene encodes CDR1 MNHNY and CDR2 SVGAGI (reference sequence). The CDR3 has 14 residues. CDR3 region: CASSGGARNEKLFF. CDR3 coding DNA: TGTGCCAGCAGTGGAGGGGCGAGAAATGAAAAACTGTTTTTT.

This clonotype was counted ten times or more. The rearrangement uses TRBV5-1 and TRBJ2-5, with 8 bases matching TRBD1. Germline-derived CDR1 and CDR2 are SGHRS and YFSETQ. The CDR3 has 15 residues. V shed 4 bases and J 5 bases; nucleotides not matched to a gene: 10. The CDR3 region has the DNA TGCGCCAGCAGCGTGTGGCAGGGGGCTGGCGAGACCCAGTACTTC. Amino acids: CASSVWQGAGETQYF.

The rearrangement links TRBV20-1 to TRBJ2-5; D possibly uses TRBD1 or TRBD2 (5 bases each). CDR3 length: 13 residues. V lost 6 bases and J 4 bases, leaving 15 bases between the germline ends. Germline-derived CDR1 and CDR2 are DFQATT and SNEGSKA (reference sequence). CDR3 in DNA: TGCAGTGCGGGCGTTGGGACCCTAGAGACCCAGTACTTC. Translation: CSAGVGTLETQYF.

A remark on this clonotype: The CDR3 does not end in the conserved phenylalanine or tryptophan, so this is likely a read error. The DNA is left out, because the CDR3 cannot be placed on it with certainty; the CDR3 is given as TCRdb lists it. This CDR3 is CAISESGLA. This chain connects TRBV10-3 to TRBJ1-3. The CDR3 contains 9 residues when both ends are counted. From germline, CDR1 is ENHRY and CDR2 SYGVKD.

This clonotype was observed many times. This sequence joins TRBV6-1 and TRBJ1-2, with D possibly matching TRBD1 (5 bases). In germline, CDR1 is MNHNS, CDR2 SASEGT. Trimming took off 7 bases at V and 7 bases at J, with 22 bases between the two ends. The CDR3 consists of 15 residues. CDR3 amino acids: CASNPRGLQPLGYTF. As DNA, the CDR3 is TGTGCCAGCAACCCGCGGGGCCTACAGCCCCTTGGCTACACCTTC.

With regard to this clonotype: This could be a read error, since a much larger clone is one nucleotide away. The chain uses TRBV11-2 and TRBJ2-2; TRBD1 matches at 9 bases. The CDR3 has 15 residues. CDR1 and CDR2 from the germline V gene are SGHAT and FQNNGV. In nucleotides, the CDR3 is TGTGCCAGCAGCCGGGACAGGGTGAACACCGGGGAGCCGTTTTTT. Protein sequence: CASSRDRVNTGEPFF.

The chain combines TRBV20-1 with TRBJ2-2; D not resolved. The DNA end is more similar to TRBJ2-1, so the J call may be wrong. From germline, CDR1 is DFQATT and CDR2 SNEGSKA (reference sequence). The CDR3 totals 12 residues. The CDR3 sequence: CSATVLEREQFF. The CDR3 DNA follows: TGCAGTGCCACAGTCCTTGAGAGGGAGCAGTTCTTC.

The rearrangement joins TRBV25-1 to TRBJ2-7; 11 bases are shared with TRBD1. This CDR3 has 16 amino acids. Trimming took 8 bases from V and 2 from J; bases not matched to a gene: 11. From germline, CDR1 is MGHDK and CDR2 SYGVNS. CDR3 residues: CASQDPGTGGPYEQYF. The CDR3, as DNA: TGTGCCAGCCAAGACCCCGGGACAGGGGGGCCCTACGAGCAGTACTTC.

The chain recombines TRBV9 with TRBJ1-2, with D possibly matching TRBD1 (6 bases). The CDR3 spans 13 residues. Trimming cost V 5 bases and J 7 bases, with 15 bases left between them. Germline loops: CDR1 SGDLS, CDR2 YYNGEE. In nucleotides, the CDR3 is TGTGCCAGCAGAGAACACAGGGCGGGTGGCTACACCTTC. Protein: CASREHRAGGYTF.

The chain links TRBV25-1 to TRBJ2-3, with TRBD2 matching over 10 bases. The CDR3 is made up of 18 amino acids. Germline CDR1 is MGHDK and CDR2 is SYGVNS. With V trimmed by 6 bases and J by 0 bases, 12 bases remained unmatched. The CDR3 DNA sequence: TGTGCCAGCAGCTTAGCGAATATAGCGGGGGGAAGCACAGATACGCAGTATTTT. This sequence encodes CASSLANIAGGSTDTQYF.

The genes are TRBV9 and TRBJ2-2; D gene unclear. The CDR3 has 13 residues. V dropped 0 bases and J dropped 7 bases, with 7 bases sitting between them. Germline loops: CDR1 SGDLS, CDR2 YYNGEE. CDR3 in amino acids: CASSVVGLGELFF. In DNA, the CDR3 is TGTGCCAGCAGCGTAGTAGGTCTCGGGGAGCTGTTTTTT. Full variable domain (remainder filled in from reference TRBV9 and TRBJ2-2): DSGVTQTPKHLITATGQRVTLRCSPRSGDLSVYWYQQSLDQGLQFLIQYYNGEERAKGNILERFSAQQFPDLHSELNLSSLELGDSALYFCASSVVGLGELFFGEGSRLTVL.

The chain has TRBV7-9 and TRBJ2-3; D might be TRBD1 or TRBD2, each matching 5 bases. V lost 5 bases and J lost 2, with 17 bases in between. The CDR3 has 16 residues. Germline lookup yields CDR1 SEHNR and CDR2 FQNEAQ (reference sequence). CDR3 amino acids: CASSGRDRRLTDTQYF. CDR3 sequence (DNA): TGTGCCAGCAGCGGAAGGGACCGAAGACTCACAGATACGCAGTATTTT.

CDR3 region: CASSYREAPETQHF. Here the CDR3 DNA reads TGCGCCAGCAGCTACAGGGAGGCCCCAGAGACCCAGCATTTT. V usage is TRBV5-1 and J usage is TRBJ1-5, with D perhaps TRBD1 (6 bases). The V end was cut by 3 bases, the J end by 11 bases, with 18 bases between. The length of the CDR3 is 14 residues. Germline assignment: CDR1 SGHRS and CDR2 YFSETQ.

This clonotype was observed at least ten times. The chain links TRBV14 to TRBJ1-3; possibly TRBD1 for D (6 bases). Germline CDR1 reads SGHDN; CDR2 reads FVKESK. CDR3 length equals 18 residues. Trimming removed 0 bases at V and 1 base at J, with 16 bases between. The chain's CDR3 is CASSQDYRTALSGNTIYF. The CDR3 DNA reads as TGTGCCAGCAGCCAAGATTACAGGACAGCTCTATCTGGAAACACCATATATTTT. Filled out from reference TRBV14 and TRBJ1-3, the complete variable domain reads EAGVTQFPSHSVIEKGQTVTLRCDPISGHDNLYWYRRVMGKEIKFLLHFVKESKQDESGMPNNRFLAERTGGTYSTLKVQPAELEDSGVYFCASSQDYRTALSGNTIYFGEGSWLTVV.

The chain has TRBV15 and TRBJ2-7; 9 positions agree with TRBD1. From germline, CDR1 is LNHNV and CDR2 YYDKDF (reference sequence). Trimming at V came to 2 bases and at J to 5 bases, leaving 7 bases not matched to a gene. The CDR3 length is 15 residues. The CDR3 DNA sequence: TGTGCCACCAGCAGACGGGGGACAGGGCCCGACGAGCAGTACTTC. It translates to CATSRRGTGPDEQYF.

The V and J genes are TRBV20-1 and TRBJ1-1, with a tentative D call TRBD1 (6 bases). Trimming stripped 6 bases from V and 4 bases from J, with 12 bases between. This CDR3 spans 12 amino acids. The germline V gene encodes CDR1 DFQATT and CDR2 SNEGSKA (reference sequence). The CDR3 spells CSAVPGATEAFF. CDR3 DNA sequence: TGCAGTGCGGTACCGGGGGCCACTGAAGCTTTCTTT.

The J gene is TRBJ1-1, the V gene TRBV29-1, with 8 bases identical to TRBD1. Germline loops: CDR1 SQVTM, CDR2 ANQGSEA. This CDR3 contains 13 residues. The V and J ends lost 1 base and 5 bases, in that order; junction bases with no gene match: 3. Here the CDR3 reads CSVEGQGRTEAFF. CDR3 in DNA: TGCAGCGTTGAAGGACAGGGGAGGACTGAAGCTTTCTTT.